The following is a T cell receptor (beta chain) sequence with its context. This clone appeared a few times. Its cognate antigen has yet to be identified. No per-base quality is available; no much larger clone lies one base away. As encoded in the germline V gene, CDR1 is SQVTM while CDR2 is ANQGSEA. There are 13 amino acids in the CDR3, from cysteine to phenylalanine inclusive. Kept here is only the CDR3 DNA, which spans 39 bases and is read in frame from base 1. A distance of 13 bases separates the germline ends of V and J, which lose 7 bases and 2 bases respectively. The sample originates from a study of beta chain features in type 1 diabetes (dated by TCRdb to 2016 to 2019). About the study as a whole: Mean age, gender distribution, total cell number and subset yield did not differ between patients and healthy donors. In the study, recently diagnosed type 1 diabetes patients and matched healthy donors were compared on the TCRB repertoires of their sorted circulating CD4+ T cell subsets. Naive and central memory subsets were obtained from all 30 or so donors, but regulatory and stem cell-like memory subsets were isolated from only 8 patients and 8 healthy donors. Across all samples, around 99 million sorted cells were examined, and cell number per subset correlated strongly with RNA yield. On the study overall, not on this receptor specifically: In all four CD4+ subsets, TCRB CDR3 length was moderately but significantly shorter in type 1 diabetes patients. At VDJ recombination sites, type 1 diabetes patients had fewer insertions and more deleted nucleotides, which implies abnormalities in thymic rearrangement. PCR may preferentially amplify shorter templates, but because patient and control samples were amplified and corrected together, any resulting skew would affect both groups equally. HLA sub-analyses involved small numbers of individuals, so any influence of HLA type on TCRB rearrangement remained unresolved. Because cDNA rather than genomic DNA was sequenced, highly expressing activated cells could have been over-represented, although no difference in activation and CD3 levels was found between groups. Naive, central memory and regulatory TCRB repertoires appeared more similar among patients than among healthy donors.

Each donor gave one peripheral blood draw, roughly 0.11 L on average, collected into heparinised tubes. Using a panel that included CD45RO, CCR7, CD25, CD127, CD95 and CD27, naive, central memory, regulatory and stem cell-like memory CD4+ T cells were sorted on a BD FACSAria II. Every sorted population had a purity above 95%. PBMCs were separated immediately by Lymphoprep density gradient centrifugation and were stained directly, without being cultured. So that batch effects would be minimized, each experiment stained and sorted samples in pairs, pairing one healthy donor with one patient. The entire amount of isolated RNA was reverse transcribed using the High Capacity cDNA Reverse Transcription Kit, so the sequenced TCRB transcripts were expressed ones. Deep immunoSEQ sequencing was performed on naive, central memory and regulatory T cell samples, with an average of approximately 3.9 million total reads per sample. Sorted cells were lysed in RLT buffer, and RNA was extracted using DNase-treated RNeasy Micro or Mini kits according to cell number. To prevent cross-contamination, each cell subset was processed individually, whereas patient and healthy donor samples were processed jointly. The immunoSEQ multiplex PCR was used to amplify TCRB sequences from cDNA, generating 87-bp fragments that spanned the CDR3 region. Amplicons were sequenced on the Illumina HiSeq platform. Processing in the source paper ran as follows. Synthetic template baselines were used to correct PCR bias computationally, reads within Hamming distance 2 were collapsed, and singletons that could not be merged were discarded. Reads were aligned against IMGT to assign V, D and J genes, CDR3 length and insertions or deletions at six rearrangement sites. Clonotype counts were normalized to sorted cell number within each subset before computing true diversity and Gini coefficients with the tcR R package. The overlap coefficient, calculated on TCRB nucleotide sequences, was used to measure repertoire sharing. Out-of-frame TCRB sequences from naive cells were analyzed to stand in for the pre-selection repertoire. TCRdb re-hosts the immuneACCESS table, in-frame sequences only. Its copies lack some clones; in the studies checked, an unresolved V gene accounts for under half of them, and the cause for the rest is not known. The DNA was the basis for D and trimming; V, J and clone size are from that table. The sample table contains 400,000 to 600,000 clones; only one count was recorded for about 29% of them. The ten most abundant clones make up roughly 0.06% of the sample.

The sequenced sample was naive CD4+ T cells from blood. Taken with the paper, the label for cell subset or site translates to: true naive CD4+ T cells. The TCR originated in a man aged 18 to 30 in good health. The chain uses TRBV29-1 and TRBJ2-3; TRBD1 is a possible D gene, resting on 5 matching bases. The base sequence is TGCAGCGCCCGACGGACATCCACAGATACGCAGTATTTT. It specifies CSARRTSTDTQYF.